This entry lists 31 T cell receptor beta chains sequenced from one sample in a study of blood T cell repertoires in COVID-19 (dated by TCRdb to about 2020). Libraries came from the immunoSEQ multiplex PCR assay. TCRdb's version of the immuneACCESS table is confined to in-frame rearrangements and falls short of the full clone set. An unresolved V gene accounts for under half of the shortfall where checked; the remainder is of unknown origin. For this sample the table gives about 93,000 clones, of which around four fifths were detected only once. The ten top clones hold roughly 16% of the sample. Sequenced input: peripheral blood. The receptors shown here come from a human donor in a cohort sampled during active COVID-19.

CDR3 loop: CASSATGGDNSPLHF. The CDR3 DNA sequence: TGTGCCAGCTCAGCGACAGGGGGAGATAATTCACCCCTCCACTTT. V usage is TRBV18 and J usage is TRBJ1-6; 9 positions match TRBD1. The CDR3 spans 15 residues. The germline V gene encodes CDR1 KGHSH and CDR2 LQKENI. V was clipped by 5 bases and J by 5 bases; unmatched bases: 4.

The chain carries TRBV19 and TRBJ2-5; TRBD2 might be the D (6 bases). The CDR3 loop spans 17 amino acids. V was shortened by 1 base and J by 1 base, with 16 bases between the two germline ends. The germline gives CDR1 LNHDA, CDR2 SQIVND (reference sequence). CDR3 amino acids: CASSIGRGGAFQETQYF. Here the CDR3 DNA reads TGTGCCAGTAGTATAGGGCGGGGCGGGGCCTTCCAAGAGACCCAGTACTTC.

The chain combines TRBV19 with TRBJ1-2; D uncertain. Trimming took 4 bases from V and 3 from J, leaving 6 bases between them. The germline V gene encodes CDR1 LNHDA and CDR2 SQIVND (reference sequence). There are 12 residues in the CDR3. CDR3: CASSRGDYGYTF. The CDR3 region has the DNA TGTGCCAGTAGTAGGGGAGACTATGGCTACACCTTC.

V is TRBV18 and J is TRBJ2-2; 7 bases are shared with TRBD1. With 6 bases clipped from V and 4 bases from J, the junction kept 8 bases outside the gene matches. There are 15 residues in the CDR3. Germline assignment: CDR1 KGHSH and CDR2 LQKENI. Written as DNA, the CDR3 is TGTGCCAGCTCGACAGGGCCCCAAGCCACCGGGGAGCTGTTTTTT. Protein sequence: CASSTGPQATGELFF. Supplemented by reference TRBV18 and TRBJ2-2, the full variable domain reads NAGVMQNPRHLVRRRGQEARLRCSPMKGHSHVYWYRQLPEEGLKFMVYLQKENIIDESGMPKERFSAEFPKEGPSILRIQQVVRGDSAAYFCASSTGPQATGELFFGEGSRLTVL.

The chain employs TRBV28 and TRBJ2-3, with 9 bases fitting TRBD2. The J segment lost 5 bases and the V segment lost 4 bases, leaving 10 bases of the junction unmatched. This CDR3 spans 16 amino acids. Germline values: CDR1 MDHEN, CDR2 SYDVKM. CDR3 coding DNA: TGTGCCAGCAGTTCCGTGCGGGGGGGCCGGGGAGATACGCAGTATTTT. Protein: CASSSVRGGRGDTQYF.

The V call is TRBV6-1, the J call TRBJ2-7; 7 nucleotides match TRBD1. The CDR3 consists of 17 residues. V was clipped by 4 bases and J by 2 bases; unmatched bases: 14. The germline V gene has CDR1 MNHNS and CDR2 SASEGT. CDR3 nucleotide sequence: TGTGCCAGCAGTGCAATAACGGGACAGTTACCACCCTACGAGCAGTACTTC. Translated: CASSAITGQLPPYEQYF.

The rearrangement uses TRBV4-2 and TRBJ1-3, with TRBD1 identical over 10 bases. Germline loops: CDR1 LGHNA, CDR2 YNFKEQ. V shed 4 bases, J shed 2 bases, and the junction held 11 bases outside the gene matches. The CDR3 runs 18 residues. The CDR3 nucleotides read TGTGCCAGCAGCCCCCCGGGACAGGGGAAAGTTACTGGAAACACCATATATTTT. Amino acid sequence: CASSPPGQGKVTGNTIYF.

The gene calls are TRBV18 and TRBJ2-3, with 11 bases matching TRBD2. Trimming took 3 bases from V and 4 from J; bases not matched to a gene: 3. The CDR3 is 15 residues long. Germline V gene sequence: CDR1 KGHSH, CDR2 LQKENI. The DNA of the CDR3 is TGTGCCAGCTCACCTAGCGGGAGGGCCCCAGATACGCAGTATTTT. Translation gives CASSPSGRAPDTQYF. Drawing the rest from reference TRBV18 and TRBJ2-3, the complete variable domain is NAGVMQNPRHLVRRRGQEARLRCSPMKGHSHVYWYRQLPEEGLKFMVYLQKENIIDESGMPKERFSAEFPKEGPSILRIQQVVRGDSAAYFCASSPSGRAPDTQYFGPGTRLTVL.

The CDR3 DNA follows: TGTGCCAGCAGCCATAGGTGGCTAGCGGGGGTCACAAGCACAGATACGCAGTATTTT. This sequence encodes CASSHRWLAGVTSTDTQYF. The rearrangement joins TRBV3-1 (or the pseudogene TRBV3-2) to TRBJ2-3, with 10 bases that match TRBD2. The CDR3 extends over 19 amino acids. Trimming took 3 bases from V and 0 from J; bases not matched to a gene: 12. Germline V gene data show CDR1 as LGHDT and CDR2 as YNNKEL (reference sequence).

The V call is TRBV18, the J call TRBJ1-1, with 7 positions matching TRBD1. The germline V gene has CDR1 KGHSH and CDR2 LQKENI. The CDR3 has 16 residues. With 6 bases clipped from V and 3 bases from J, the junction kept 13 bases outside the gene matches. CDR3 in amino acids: CASSPLGGGVDTEAFF. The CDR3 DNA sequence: TGTGCCAGCTCCCCATTAGGGGGCGGGGTGGACACTGAAGCTTTCTTT.

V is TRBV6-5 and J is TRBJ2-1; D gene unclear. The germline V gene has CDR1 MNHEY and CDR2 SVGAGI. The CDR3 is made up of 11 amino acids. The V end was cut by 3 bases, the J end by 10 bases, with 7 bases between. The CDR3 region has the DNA TGTGCCAGCAGTTATTTGCAGGAGCAGTTCTTC. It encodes CASSYLQEQFF.

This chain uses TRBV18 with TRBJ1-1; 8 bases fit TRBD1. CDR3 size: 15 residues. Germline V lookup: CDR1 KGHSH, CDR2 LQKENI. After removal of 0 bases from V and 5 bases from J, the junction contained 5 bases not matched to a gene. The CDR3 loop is CASSPPNGQGTEAFF. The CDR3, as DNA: TGTGCCAGCTCACCACCAAACGGACAGGGAACTGAAGCTTTCTTT. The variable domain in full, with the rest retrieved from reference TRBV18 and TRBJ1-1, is NAGVMQNPRHLVRRRGQEARLRCSPMKGHSHVYWYRQLPEEGLKFMVYLQKENIIDESGMPKERFSAEFPKEGPSILRIQQVVRGDSAAYFCASSPPNGQGTEAFFGQGTRLTVV.

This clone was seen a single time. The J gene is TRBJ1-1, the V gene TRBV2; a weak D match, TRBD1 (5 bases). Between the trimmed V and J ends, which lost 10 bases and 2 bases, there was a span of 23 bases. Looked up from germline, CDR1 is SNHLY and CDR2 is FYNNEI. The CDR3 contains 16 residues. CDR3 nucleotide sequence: TGTGCCACCCCCCGGGGGATCGGATCCCTTAACACTGAAGCTTTCTTT. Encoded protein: CATPRGIGSLNTEAFF.

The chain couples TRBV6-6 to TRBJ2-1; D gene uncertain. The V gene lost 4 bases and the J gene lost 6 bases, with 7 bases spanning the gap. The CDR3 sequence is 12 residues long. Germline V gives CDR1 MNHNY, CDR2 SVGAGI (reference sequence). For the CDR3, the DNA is TGTGCCAGCAGTTCCTCGAGCAATGAGCAGTTCTTC. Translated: CASSSSSNEQFF.

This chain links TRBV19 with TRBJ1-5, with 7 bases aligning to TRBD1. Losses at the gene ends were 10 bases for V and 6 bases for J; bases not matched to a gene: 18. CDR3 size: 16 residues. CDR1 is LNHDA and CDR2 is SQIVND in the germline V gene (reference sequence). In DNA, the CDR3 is TGTGCCACCCAACCGACAGGGATCATGGCGGGTCAGCCCCAGCATTTT. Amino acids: CATQPTGIMAGQPQHF.

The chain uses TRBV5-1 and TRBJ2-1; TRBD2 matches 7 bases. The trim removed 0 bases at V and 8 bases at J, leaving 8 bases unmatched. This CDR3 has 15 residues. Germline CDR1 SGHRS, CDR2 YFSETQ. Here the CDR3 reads CASSLAERGSHEQFF. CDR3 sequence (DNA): TGCGCCAGCAGCTTGGCCGAACGCGGGAGCCATGAGCAGTTCTTC.

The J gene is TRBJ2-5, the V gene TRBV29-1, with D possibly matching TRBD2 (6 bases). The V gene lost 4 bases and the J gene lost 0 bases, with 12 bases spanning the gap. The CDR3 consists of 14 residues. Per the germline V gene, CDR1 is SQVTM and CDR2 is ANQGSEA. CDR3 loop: CSVASGLNQETQYF. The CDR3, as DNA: TGCAGCGTTGCTTCAGGACTAAACCAAGAGACCCAGTACTTC.

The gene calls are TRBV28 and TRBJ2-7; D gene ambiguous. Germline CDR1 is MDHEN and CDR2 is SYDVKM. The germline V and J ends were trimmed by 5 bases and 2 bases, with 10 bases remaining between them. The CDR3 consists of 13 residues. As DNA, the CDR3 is TGTGCCAGCAGTCCCCCGTCGGCCTACGAGCAGTACTTC. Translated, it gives CASSPPSAYEQYF.

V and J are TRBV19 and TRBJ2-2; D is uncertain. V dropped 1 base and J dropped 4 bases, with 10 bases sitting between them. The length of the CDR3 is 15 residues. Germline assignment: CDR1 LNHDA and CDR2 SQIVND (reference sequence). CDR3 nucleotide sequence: TGTGCCAGTAGTATAGGTCCCCAGGTCACCGGGGAGCTGTTTTTT. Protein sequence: CASSIGPQVTGELFF. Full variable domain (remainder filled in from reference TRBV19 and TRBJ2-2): DGGITQSPKYLFRKEGQNVTLSCEQNLNHDAMYWYRQDPGQGLRLIYYSQIVNDFQKGDIAEGYSVSREKKESFPLTVTSAQKNPTAFYLCASSIGPQVTGELFFGEGSRLTVL.

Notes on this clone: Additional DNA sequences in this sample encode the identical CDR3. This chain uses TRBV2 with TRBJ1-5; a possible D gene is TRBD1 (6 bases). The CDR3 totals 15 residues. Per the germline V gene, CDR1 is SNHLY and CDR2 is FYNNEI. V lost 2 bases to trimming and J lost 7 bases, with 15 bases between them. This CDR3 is CASSEYQGIGQPQHF. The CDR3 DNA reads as TGTGCCAGCAGTGAATACCAGGGGATAGGGCAGCCCCAGCATTTT. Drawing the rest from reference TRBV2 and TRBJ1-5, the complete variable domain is EPEVTQTPSHQVTQMGQEVILRCVPISNHLYFYWYRQILGQKVEFLVSFYNNEISEKSEIFDDQFSVERPDGSNFTLKIRSTKLEDSAMYFCASSEYQGIGQPQHFGDGTRLSIL.

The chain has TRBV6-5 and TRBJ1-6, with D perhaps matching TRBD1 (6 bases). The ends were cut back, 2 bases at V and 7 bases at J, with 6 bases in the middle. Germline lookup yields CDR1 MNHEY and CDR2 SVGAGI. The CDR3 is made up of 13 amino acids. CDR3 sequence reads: CASSYRGNSPLHF. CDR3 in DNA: TGTGCCAGCAGTTACAGGGGGAATTCACCCCTCCACTTT.

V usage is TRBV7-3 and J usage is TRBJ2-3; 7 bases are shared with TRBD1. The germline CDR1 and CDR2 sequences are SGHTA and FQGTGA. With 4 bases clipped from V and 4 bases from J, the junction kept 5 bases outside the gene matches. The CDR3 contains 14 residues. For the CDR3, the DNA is TGTGCCAGCAGCTCCCAAGGGGGCCCAGATACGCAGTATTTT. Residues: CASSSQGGPDTQYF.

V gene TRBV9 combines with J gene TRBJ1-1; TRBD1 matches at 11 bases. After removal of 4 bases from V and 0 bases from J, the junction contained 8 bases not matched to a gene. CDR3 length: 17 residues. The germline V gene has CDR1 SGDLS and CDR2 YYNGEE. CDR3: CASSPSGTGGMNTEAFF. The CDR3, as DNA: TGTGCCAGCAGCCCCTCCGGGACAGGGGGTATGAACACTGAAGCTTTCTTT. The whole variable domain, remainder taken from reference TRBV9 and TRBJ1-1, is DSGVTQTPKHLITATGQRVTLRCSPRSGDLSVYWYQQSLDQGLQFLIQYYNGEERAKGNILERFSAQQFPDLHSELNLSSLELGDSALYFCASSPSGTGGMNTEAFFGQGTRLTVV.

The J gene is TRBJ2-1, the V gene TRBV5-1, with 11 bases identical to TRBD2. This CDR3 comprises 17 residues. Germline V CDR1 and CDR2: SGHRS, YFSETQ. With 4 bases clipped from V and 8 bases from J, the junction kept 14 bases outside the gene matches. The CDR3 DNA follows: TGCGCCAGCAGCCTCGGGACTAGCGGAGATTCTTGGGATGAGCAGTTCTTC. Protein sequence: CASSLGTSGDSWDEQFF.

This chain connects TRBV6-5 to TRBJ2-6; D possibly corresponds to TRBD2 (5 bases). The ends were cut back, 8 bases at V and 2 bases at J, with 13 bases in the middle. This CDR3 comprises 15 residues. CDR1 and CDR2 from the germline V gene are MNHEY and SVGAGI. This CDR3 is CASQPGGTGANVLTF. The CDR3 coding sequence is TGTGCCAGCCAACCCGGAGGAACTGGGGCCAACGTCCTGACTTTC.

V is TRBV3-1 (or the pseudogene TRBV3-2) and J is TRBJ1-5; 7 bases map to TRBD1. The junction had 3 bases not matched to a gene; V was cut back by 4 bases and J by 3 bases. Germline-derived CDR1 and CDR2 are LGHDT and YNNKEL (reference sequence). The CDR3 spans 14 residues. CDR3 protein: CASSLGQDNQPQHF. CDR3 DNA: TGTGCCAGCAGCCTAGGACAGGACAATCAGCCCCAGCATTTT.

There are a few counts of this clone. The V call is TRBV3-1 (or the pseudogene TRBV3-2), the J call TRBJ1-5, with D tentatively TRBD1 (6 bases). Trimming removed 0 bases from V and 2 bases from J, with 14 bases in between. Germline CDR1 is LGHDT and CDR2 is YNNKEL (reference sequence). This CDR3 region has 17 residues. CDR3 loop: CASSQDSQNRGNQPQHF. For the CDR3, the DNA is TGTGCCAGCAGCCAAGACTCCCAGAACAGGGGCAATCAGCCCCAGCATTTT.

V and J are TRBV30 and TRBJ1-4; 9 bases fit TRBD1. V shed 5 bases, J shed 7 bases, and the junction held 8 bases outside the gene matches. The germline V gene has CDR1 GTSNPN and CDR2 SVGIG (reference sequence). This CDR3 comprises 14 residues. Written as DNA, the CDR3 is TGTGCCTGGTCTTCCGGGACAGGGTTTGAAAAACTGTTTTTT. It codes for CAWSSGTGFEKLFF. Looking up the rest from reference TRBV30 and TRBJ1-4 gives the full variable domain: SQTIHQWPATLVQPVGSPLSLECTVEGTSNPNLYWYRQAAGRGLQLLFYSVGIGQISSEVPQNLSASRPQDRQFILSSKKLLLSDSGFYLCAWSSGTGFEKLFFGSGTQLSVL.

CDR3 residues: CAWSVLMGGPQEQYF. The CDR3 nucleotides are TGTGCCTGGAGTGTACTTATGGGGGGACCCCAGGAGCAGTACTTC. The chain links TRBV30 to TRBJ2-7, with D tentatively TRBD2 (6 bases). The CDR3 is made up of 15 amino acids. Trimming cost V 0 bases and J 7 bases, with 19 bases left between them. Germline V gene lookup returns CDR1 GTSNPN and CDR2 SVGIG (reference sequence).

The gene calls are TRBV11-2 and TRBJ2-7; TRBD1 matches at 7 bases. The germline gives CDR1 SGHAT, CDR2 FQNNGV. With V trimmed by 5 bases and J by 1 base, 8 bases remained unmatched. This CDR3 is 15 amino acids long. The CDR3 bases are TGTGCCAGCAGCCCGCTCGACAGGGCTTCCTACGAGCAGTACTTC. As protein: CASSPLDRASYEQYF.

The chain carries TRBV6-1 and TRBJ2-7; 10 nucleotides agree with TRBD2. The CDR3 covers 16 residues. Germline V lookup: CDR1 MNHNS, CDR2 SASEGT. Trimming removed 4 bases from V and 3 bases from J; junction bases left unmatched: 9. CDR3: CASSVALAGARYEQYF. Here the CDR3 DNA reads TGTGCCAGCAGTGTAGCTCTAGCGGGGGCCCGCTACGAGCAGTACTTC.